One sample yielded the 22 T cell receptor beta chains listed below, sequenced in a study of cytomegalovirus exposure and HLA in healthy donors. The PCR contained 60 Vbeta and 13 Jbeta primers. The protocol was immunoSEQ multiplex PCR, while the TCRdb copy is restricted to in-frame clones and leaves out a portion. The table includes roughly 110,000 clones, over 65% detected once. The sequenced material came from PBMCs. The receptors stem from a woman aged 25 to 45 in good health and CMV-seronegative.

The chain is built from TRBV5-1 and TRBJ1-2, with D possibly being TRBD1 (5 bases). The germline V gene encodes CDR1 SGHRS and CDR2 YFSETQ. V was clipped by 0 bases and J by 14 bases, with 17 bases between them. This CDR3 is built from 13 residues. The CDR3 region is CASSLGTEGKGTF. The DNA for the CDR3 is TGCGCCAGCAGCTTGGGGACGGAGGGTAAGGGGACCTTC.

The chain uses TRBV4-2 and TRBJ2-1; TRBD1 matches 9 bases. This CDR3 has 21 residues. Germline V gene sequence: CDR1 LGHNA, CDR2 YNFKEQ. The trim removed 2 bases at V and 0 bases at J, leaving 17 bases unmatched. The CDR3 region has the DNA TGTGCCAGCAGCCAAAACTTACCCGGACAGGGGCCCCTGAACTCCTACAATGAGCAGTTCTTC. Translating gives CASSQNLPGQGPLNSYNEQFF.

Only a few counts were recorded for this clone. V usage is TRBV19 and J usage is TRBJ2-5; 7 bases are shared with TRBD2. Per the germline V gene, CDR1 is LNHDA and CDR2 is SQIVND (reference sequence). CDR3 length equals 15 residues. V shed 5 bases, J shed 6 bases, and the junction held 12 bases outside the gene matches. In DNA, the CDR3 is TGTGCCAGTAGTCCATTCCTCGGGACTACCAAGACCCAGTACTTC. It specifies CASSPFLGTTKTQYF.

The V and J genes are TRBV27 and TRBJ2-7; 7 bases align to TRBD1. The junction had 11 bases not matched to a gene; V was cut back by 4 bases and J by 2 bases. CDR3 length: 16 residues. Germline CDR1 is MNHEY and CDR2 is SMNVEV (reference sequence). CDR3 nucleotide sequence: TGTGCCAGCAGTTCCTCCGGGACAGCAACGACCTACGAGCAGTACTTC. This gives the protein CASSSSGTATTYEQYF.

The V and J genes are TRBV9 and TRBJ1-2; weak D call: TRBD1 (6 bases). The CDR3 spans 17 residues. Trimming took 0 bases from V and 4 from J, leaving 19 bases between them. The V gene's germline CDR1 is SGDLS and CDR2 YYNGEE. CDR3 in amino acids: CASSVARTGIDGYGYTF. In nucleotides, the CDR3 is TGTGCCAGCAGCGTAGCTAGAACAGGGATCGACGGCTATGGCTACACCTTC.

The chain links TRBV19 to TRBJ1-1, with unresolved D. CDR3 length equals 12 residues. CDR1 LNHDA and CDR2 SQIVND come from the germline V gene (reference sequence). V was cut by 5 bases and J by 7 bases, with 11 bases left in between. The CDR3 loop reads CASSWAYDEAFF. The DNA of the CDR3 is TGTGCCAGTAGTTGGGCATACGATGAAGCTTTCTTT.

The chain couples TRBV19 to TRBJ2-7; a weak D match, TRBD2 (6 bases). Between the trimmed V and J ends, which lost 3 bases and 3 bases, there was a span of 9 bases. Germline V gives CDR1 LNHDA, CDR2 SQIVND (reference sequence). The CDR3 extends over 13 amino acids. The CDR3 protein is CASSMRGSYEQYF. The CDR3 DNA sequence: TGTGCCAGTAGTATGCGGGGTAGCTACGAGCAGTACTTC.

V and J are TRBV20-1 and TRBJ1-2, with D maybe TRBD1 (5 bases). V was pared by 6 bases and J by 8 bases, with 13 bases between. The CDR3 is made up of 11 amino acids. CDR1 is DFQATT, CDR2 SNEGSKA, per germline (reference sequence). CDR3 loop: CSAQGSGGYTF. CDR3 bases: TGCAGTGCCCAGGGCTCTGGAGGCTACACCTTC.

This clone was picked up a small number of times. The rearrangement uses TRBV7-6 and TRBJ1-1; 8 nucleotides agree with TRBD1. Trimming removed 5 bases from V and 5 bases from J; junction bases left unmatched: 10. CDR3 length: 15 residues. Germline CDR1 and CDR2: SGHVS and FNYEAQ. CDR3 residues: CASSLRTGRGTEAFF. The CDR3 DNA follows: TGTGCCAGCAGCCTCCGGACAGGGAGGGGTACTGAAGCTTTCTTT.

The genes are TRBV28 and TRBJ1-2; D is perhaps TRBD1 (5 bases). Trimming pared 5 bases from V and 4 bases from J, leaving 17 bases between. This CDR3 region has 15 residues. Germline loops: CDR1 MDHEN, CDR2 SYDVKM. DNA for the CDR3: TGTGCCAGCAGTACCCTCCCGGCAGGGCCCTATGGCTACACCTTC. Amino acids: CASSTLPAGPYGYTF.

This clone was recorded once. The V call is TRBV28, the J call TRBJ2-7; D gene uncertain. V dropped 5 bases and J dropped 0 bases, with 5 bases sitting between them. Per germline, CDR1 MDHEN and CDR2 SYDVKM. CDR3 length: 12 residues. The chain's CDR3 is CASSPYSYEQYF. The CDR3 bases are TGTGCCAGCAGTCCTTACTCCTACGAGCAGTACTTC.

The V call is TRBV29-1, the J call TRBJ2-2, with D maybe TRBD2 (5 bases). The CDR3 runs 14 residues. Germline V gene sequence: CDR1 SQVTM, CDR2 ANQGSEA. V shed 7 bases and J shed 2 bases, with 14 bases lying between them. CDR3 protein: CSARISGNTGELFF. The CDR3 bases are TGCAGCGCCAGGATCAGCGGAAACACCGGGGAGCTGTTTTTT.

V and J are TRBV18 and TRBJ1-2; TRBD1 might be the D (5 bases). CDR1 KGHSH and CDR2 LQKENI come from the germline V gene. V was pared by 1 base and J by 7 bases, with 16 bases between. The CDR3 covers 15 residues. The CDR3 DNA sequence: TGTGCCAGCTCACCACAAGAAGTCGGGGGATCTGGCTACACCTTC. Its translation is CASSPQEVGGSGYTF.

This chain connects TRBV11-2 to TRBJ1-4; TRBD1 is a possible D gene (5 bases). The CDR3 covers 13 residues. Germline lookup yields CDR1 SGHAT and CDR2 FQNNGV. Trimming removed 3 bases at V and 7 bases at J, with 9 bases between. This CDR3 reads CASSFGAAEKLFF. CDR3 bases: TGTGCCAGCAGCTTTGGGGCCGCTGAAAAACTGTTTTTT.

The chain joins TRBV19 to TRBJ2-1; D perhaps matches TRBD2 (5 bases). Per germline, CDR1 LNHDA and CDR2 SQIVND (reference sequence). The CDR3 covers 14 residues. V gave up 8 bases and J gave up 2 bases, with 13 bases separating them. The CDR3 region is CASGYGGAYNEQFF. The CDR3 nucleotides read TGTGCCAGTGGGTACGGAGGTGCCTACAATGAGCAGTTCTTC. Together with reference TRBV19 and TRBJ2-1, the CDR3 gives the full variable domain: DGGITQSPKYLFRKEGQNVTLSCEQNLNHDAMYWYRQDPGQGLRLIYYSQIVNDFQKGDIAEGYSVSREKKESFPLTVTSAQKNPTAFYLCASGYGGAYNEQFFGPGTRLTVL.

The chain is built from TRBV6-1 and TRBJ1-4; TRBD1 agrees at 7 bases. This CDR3 spans 15 amino acids. Germline assignment: CDR1 MNHNS and CDR2 SASEGT. Trimming took 4 bases from V and 1 from J; bases not matched to a gene: 3. Here the CDR3 reads CASSVQGVTNEKLFF. Written as DNA, the CDR3 is TGTGCCAGCAGTGTCCAGGGGGTAACTAATGAAAAACTGTTTTTT.

This chain uses TRBV10-1 with TRBJ2-7; 7 bases agree with TRBD1. The V and J ends lost 4 bases and 1 base, in that order; junction bases with no gene match: 4. The CDR3 is 14 amino acids. Germline values: CDR1 WNHNN, CDR2 SYGVQD (reference sequence). CDR3 in DNA: TGCGCCAGCAGTGGGGGGACAGCTTCCTACGAGCAGTACTTC. Amino acid sequence: CASSGGTASYEQYF.

The chain joins TRBV6-5 to TRBJ1-2, with 7 nucleotides matching TRBD1. Germline CDR1 is MNHEY and CDR2 is SVGAGI. V lost 4 bases to trimming and J lost 2 bases; unmatched junction nucleotides: 10. The CDR3 runs 16 residues. CDR3 residues: CASSSSFTTGNYGYTF. CDR3 DNA sequence: TGTGCCAGCAGTTCTAGCTTCACGACAGGGAACTATGGCTACACCTTC.

This chain joins TRBV11-2 and TRBJ1-1, with TRBD1 identical over 8 bases. The V gene end was trimmed by 5 bases and the J gene end by 2 bases; junction bases not matched to a gene: 7. CDR3 length: 15 residues. The germline CDR1 and CDR2 sequences are SGHAT and FQNNGV. The CDR3 DNA is TGTGCCAGCAGCCTCGCAGGGGGCTTCAACACTGAAGCTTTCTTT. Its protein is CASSLAGGFNTEAFF.

The chain recombines TRBV14 with TRBJ2-1; 9 bases agree with TRBD2. Germline V gives CDR1 SGHDN, CDR2 FVKESK. The V and J ends lost 4 bases and 7 bases, in that order; junction bases with no gene match: 14. CDR3 length equals 17 residues. The CDR3 sequence: CASSRGEGLAPWNEQFF. The CDR3 DNA reads TGTGCCAGCAGCCGAGGGGAGGGACTAGCCCCTTGGAATGAGCAGTTCTTC.

The rearrangement uses TRBV11-2 and TRBJ1-1, with no clear D. Trimming pared 2 bases from V and 0 bases from J, leaving 4 bases between. CDR3 size: 13 residues. The germline CDR1 and CDR2 sequences are SGHAT and FQNNGV. CDR3 region: CASSLIVNTEAFF. CDR3 bases: TGTGCCAGCAGCTTAATCGTGAACACTGAAGCTTTCTTT.

J is TRBJ1-3 and V is TRBV27; D is ambiguous. Germline V gene sequence: CDR1 MNHEY, CDR2 SMNVEV (reference sequence). The V and J ends lost 1 base and 0 bases respectively, with 10 bases between them. The CDR3 is 16 residues long. CDR3: CASSLYPGLSGNTIYF. Written as DNA, the CDR3 is TGTGCCAGCAGTTTATACCCAGGACTCTCTGGAAACACCATATATTTT.